This T cell receptor beta chain was sequenced for a study of blood T cell repertoires in COVID-19. Study as a whole: The origin of the acute and convalescent COVID-19 samples was the United States, Italy and Spain.

In the source study's methods: Estimated nucleated cell counts came from reference gene primer amplification. Only in-frame clones appear in the TCRdb table, and some are missing; sequencing was by immunoSEQ multiplex PCR. From that table come the V and J calls and clone size; the DNA was used to work out D and trimming. The table includes 90,000 to 120,000 clones, just under 95% detected once. The CDR3 is made up of 14 amino acids. Trimming left V 10 bases short and J 0 bases short, with 13 bases between. Germline V CDR1 and CDR2: LNHDA, SQIVND (reference sequence). The chain links TRBV19 to TRBJ1-5, with D hard to call. Sequencing was carried out using peripheral blood. The source is an older man with acute or convalescent COVID-19. DNA of the CDR3: TGTGCCACCGCCGGAGACTATAGCAATCAGCCCCAGCATTTT. Its protein is CATAGDYSNQPQHF.